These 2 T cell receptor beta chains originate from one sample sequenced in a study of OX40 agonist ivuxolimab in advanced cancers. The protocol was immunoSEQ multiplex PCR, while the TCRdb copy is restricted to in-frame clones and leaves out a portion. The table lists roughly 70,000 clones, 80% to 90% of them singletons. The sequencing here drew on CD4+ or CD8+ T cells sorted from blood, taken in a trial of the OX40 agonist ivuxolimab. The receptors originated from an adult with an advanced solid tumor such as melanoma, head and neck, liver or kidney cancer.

CDR3: CASTRDGSYEQYF. Written as DNA, the CDR3 is TGTGCCAGCACCCGGGACGGATCCTACGAGCAGTACTTC. The chain recombines TRBV25-1 with TRBJ2-7, with D perhaps assigned TRBD1 or TRBD2 (5 bases each). V lost 7 bases, J lost 1 base, and 11 bases lay in between. There are 13 residues in the CDR3. Germline V gives CDR1 MGHDK, CDR2 SYGVNS.

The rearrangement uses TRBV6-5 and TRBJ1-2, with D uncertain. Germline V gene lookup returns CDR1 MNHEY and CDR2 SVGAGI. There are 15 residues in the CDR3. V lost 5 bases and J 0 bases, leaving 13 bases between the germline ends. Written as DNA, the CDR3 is TGTGCCAGCAGTAAGCCTTCTGGGGCTAACTATGGCTACACCTTC. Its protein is CASSKPSGANYGYTF.